The 9 T cell receptor beta chains below were found in one sample sequenced in a study of cytomegalovirus exposure and HLA in healthy donors. Primers included in the PCR were 60 Vbeta and 13 Jbeta primers. Only in-frame clones appear in the TCRdb table, and some are missing; sequencing was by immunoSEQ multiplex PCR. Here the sample spans roughly 120,000 clones, 80% being singletons. Sequencing input: PBMCs. These receptors were obtained from a female donor in good health and CMV-seropositive.

The chain joins TRBV12-5 to TRBJ1-1, with D tentatively TRBD1 (5 bases). CDR1 LGHNT and CDR2 FRNRAP come from the germline V gene. The CDR3 has 13 amino acids. Trimming cost V 7 bases and J 1 base, with 10 bases left between them. CDR3 in amino acids: CASAGMGNTEAFF. The CDR3 bases are TGTGCTAGTGCAGGGATGGGGAACACTGAAGCTTTCTTT. Variable domain in full (rest from reference TRBV12-5 and TRBJ1-1): DARVTQTPRHKVTEMGQEVTMRCQPILGHNTVFWYRQTMMQGLELLAYFRNRAPLDDSGMPKDRFSAEMPDATLATLKIQPSEPRDSAVYFCASAGMGNTEAFFGQGTRLTVV.

V and J are TRBV7-9 and TRBJ2-5; 12 nucleotides match TRBD2. CDR1 SEHNR and CDR2 FQNEAQ come from the germline V gene (reference sequence). This CDR3 is built from 16 residues. V was clipped by 3 bases and J by 3 bases; unmatched bases: 5. DNA of the CDR3: TGTGCCAGCAGCTTCCGGACTAGCGGGACTGAAGAGACCCAGTACTTC. It specifies CASSFRTSGTEETQYF. Full variable domain (rest looked up from reference TRBV7-9 and TRBJ2-5): DTGVSQNPRHKITKRGQNVTFRCDPISEHNRLYWYRQTLGQGPEFLTYFQNEAQLEKSRLLSDRFSAERPKGSFSTLEIQRTEQGDSAMYLCASSFRTSGTEETQYFGPGTRLLVL.

Only a few counts were recorded for this clone. This chain connects TRBV29-1 to TRBJ1-3, with 8 bases aligning to TRBD1. The CDR3 extends over 13 amino acids. Trimming cost V 7 bases and J 1 base; bases outside gene matches: 3. CDR1 SQVTM and CDR2 ANQGSEA come from the germline V gene. The chain's CDR3 is CSARTGSGNTIYF. The CDR3 DNA is TGCAGCGCCCGGACAGGGTCTGGAAACACCATATATTTT.

The V gene is TRBV11-3, the J gene TRBJ1-2, with 8 bases lining up with TRBD1. The CDR3 covers 13 residues. The trim removed 8 bases at V and 7 bases at J, leaving 9 bases unmatched. Looked up from germline, CDR1 is SGHNT and CDR2 is YENEEA. The DNA of the CDR3 is TGTGCCAGCGGCCGGGACAGGCTTTTTGGCTACACCTTC. It yields the protein CASGRDRLFGYTF. The full variable domain, in which reference TRBV11-3 and TRBJ1-2 provide the parts outside the CDR3, is EAGVVQSPRYKIIEKKQPVAFWCNPISGHNTLYWYLQNLGQGPELLIRYENEEAVDDSQLPKDRFSAERLKGVDSTLKIQPAELGDSAVYLCASGRDRLFGYTFGSGTRLTVV.

The chain uses TRBV7-9 and TRBJ2-3; D is ambiguous. Trimming stripped 6 bases from V and 2 bases from J, with 18 bases between. The germline V gene has CDR1 SEHNR and CDR2 FQNEAQ (reference sequence). The CDR3 runs to 16 residues. The CDR3 DNA is TGTGCCAGCAGTCCGACTGCGGCCGACTTCACAGATACGCAGTATTTT. Its protein is CASSPTAADFTDTQYF.

This clone appeared a single time. This chain uses TRBV6-5 with TRBJ1-6; D ambiguous. The CDR3 contains 15 residues. CDR1 and CDR2 from the germline V gene are MNHEY and SVGAGI. Trimming shortened V by 2 bases and J by 7 bases, and 12 bases separated the two germline ends. DNA of the CDR3: TGTGCCAGCAGTTACAGGGAGCAGAGCAATTCACCCCTCCACTTT. Amino acid sequence: CASSYREQSNSPLHF.

V and J are TRBV7-9 and TRBJ2-1, with TRBD2 matching over 11 bases. CDR3 length equals 16 residues. Trimming took 3 bases from V and 5 from J; bases not matched to a gene: 6. CDR1 SEHNR and CDR2 FQNEAQ come from the germline V gene (reference sequence). CDR3 amino acids: CASSFQTSGANNEQFF. The CDR3 DNA reads as TGTGCCAGCAGCTTTCAGACTAGCGGGGCGAACAATGAGCAGTTCTTC.

The chain recombines TRBV5-4 with TRBJ2-1; 13 bases line up with TRBD2. V shed 4 bases and J 6 bases; nucleotides not matched to a gene: 4. CDR1 and CDR2 (germline): SGHNT, YYREEE (reference sequence). The CDR3 has 15 amino acids. CDR3 protein: CASSRRTSGGNEQFF. CDR3 sequence (DNA): TGTGCCAGCAGCCGGAGGACTAGCGGGGGCAATGAGCAGTTCTTC.

The rearrangement links TRBV7-6 to TRBJ2-5; no clear D. Trimming removed 1 base at V and 2 bases at J, with 5 bases between. Germline V lookup: CDR1 SGHVS, CDR2 FNYEAQ. This CDR3 is 13 amino acids long. This chain's CDR3 is CASSLVHQETQYF. The CDR3 DNA is TGTGCCAGCAGCTTAGTTCATCAAGAGACCCAGTACTTC.